This is a list of T cell receptor beta chains from one sample in a study of radiation and T cells in renal cell carcinoma. Generated by immunoSEQ multiplex PCR, the TCRdb table keeps only in-frame clones and is missing some. The repertoire holds tens of thousands of clones, with around 80% as singletons. The input for sequencing was blood, taken from a patient whose treatment included radiotherapy and nephrectomy. The receptors shown here come from a man aged 60 to 75 with renal cell carcinoma. Both conserved end residues are part of each CDR3.

j_gene,v_gene,CDR3aa
TRBJ2-5,TRBV18,CASSPRGGGNSGETQYF
TRBJ2-3,TRBV7-2,CASSLVRDDTQYF
TRBJ2-5,TRBV7-2,CASSLNGVQETQYF
TRBJ2-5,TRBV15,CATSRGQGGQETQYF
TRBJ1-3,TRBV6-1,CASSDRQGFGNTIYF
TRBJ1-1,TRBV5-4,CASSLERGRNTEAFF
TRBJ1-3,TRBV7-9,CASSLVSNSGNTIYF
TRBJ2-1,TRBV7-9,CASSLVPESNEQFF
TRBJ2-7,TRBV21-1,CAEAASRESYEQYF
TRBJ1-1,TRBV7-9,CASSLFGDTEAFF
TRBJ1-1,TRBV30,CAWSRRDTEAFF
TRBJ1-4,TRBV5-5,CASSMTRQGTANEKLFF
TRBJ1-5,TRBV19,CASTPIGGQVGNQPQHF
TRBJ1-1,TRBV18,CASSPTELQGNTEAFF
TRBJ2-3,TRBV6-5,CASSYSPSGISDTQYF
TRBJ2-5,TRBV29-1,CSVARNREGYFGETQYF
TRBJ1-1,TRBV6-1,CASTNRATEAFF
TRBJ1-2,TRBV1,CTSSQAGRLFYGYTF
TRBJ2-3,TRBV19,CASSIGPFTDTQYF
TRBJ2-1,TRBV6-5,CASSSGILNEQFF
TRBJ2-7,TRBV18,CASSPGVSSYEQYF
TRBJ2-1,TRBV27,CASGQQGFSYNEQFF
TRBJ2-5,TRBV9,CASSPLGTSETQYF
TRBJ2-3,TRBV14,CASSQEYVGRDTQYF
TRBJ2-5,TRBV19,CASNSAGVGETQYF
TRBJ2-7,TRBV5-1,CASSQNNPDTAAYEQYF
TRBJ2-3,TRBV7-3,CASSLTSSGDTQYF
TRBJ2-5,TRBV9,CASSGGTSGGLQETQYF
TRBJ1-6,TRBV7-9,CASSIQKSPLHF
TRBJ1-1,TRBV7-9,CASSLEQARSTEAFF
TRBJ1-1,TRBV10-1,CASSESWGPHTEAFF
TRBJ2-1,TRBV7-2,CASSFRTSGGASYNEQFF
TRBJ1-2,TRBV2,CASSAGGGRDYGYTF
TRBJ1-1,TRBV30,CAWSRGEGAWGAFF
TRBJ1-2,TRBV5-1,CASGRGGRSGYTF
TRBJ1-1,TRBV6-5,CASKNSGTGETEAFF
TRBJ2-5,TRBV7-7,CASSDTGGALETQYF
TRBJ2-3,TRBV10-3,CAITGTSGSSDTQYF
TRBJ2-1,TRBV2,CASSERSGGKNEQFF
TRBJ1-1,TRBV4-3,CASSQDRGNTEAFF
TRBJ2-2,TRBV11-2,CASSFGSGNTGELFF
TRBJ1-1,TRBV7-9,CASSPFGGSTEAFF
TRBJ1-5,TRBV6-6,CASSKDPRTFQPQHF
TRBJ1-3,TRBV9,CASSVAGSPDGNTIYF
TRBJ2-5,TRBV15,CATSRDHGGETQYF
TRBJ2-7,TRBV7-6,CASSPGGQTYEQYF
TRBJ2-1,TRBV11-2,CASSPSGRDFYNEQFF
TRBJ2-3,TRBV19,CASSIDSRTDTQYF
TRBJ1-5,TRBV6-6,CASSSRGDSNQPQHF
TRBJ2-1,TRBV5-4,CASSIDGLAVYNEQFF
TRBJ1-1,TRBV14,CASSLDRVGMNTEAFF
TRBJ1-6,TRBV30,CAWDLAGSPLHF
TRBJ2-4,TRBV29-1,CSVGESGDIQYF